This TCR beta chain originates from a study of blood T cell repertoires in COVID-19. The overall study: COVID-19 samples from acute and convalescent phases originated in the United States, Italy and Spain. From T cells, B-cell-depleted T cells, or PBMCs came the material, which was cDNA or gDNA.

Germline V gives CDR1 LNHDA, CDR2 SQIVND (reference sequence). V shed 8 bases, J shed 0 bases, and the junction held 8 bases outside the gene matches. This CDR3 is 15 amino acids long. The method was immunoSEQ multiplex PCR; TCRdb's version includes in-frame clones alone and lacks a portion of them. The top ten clones hold around 4% of a sample with 97,000 or so clones, around 90% of them seen once. This receptor was taken from a man aged 18 to 35 with acute or convalescent COVID-19. Sequencing was done on a sample of peripheral blood. The chain recombines TRBV19 with TRBJ1-1, with 8 bases fitting TRBD1. The CDR3 DNA follows: TGTGCCAGTTCCACCGGGACAGGAGTGAACACTGAAGCTTTCTTT. Its translation is CASSTGTGVNTEAFF.